This entry lists 3 T cell receptor beta chains sequenced from one sample in a study of PD-L1 blockade in urothelial cancer (dated by TCRdb to about 2017). Explained via the paper, the time point label denotes: pretreatment peripheral blood. The library was obtained by the immunoSEQ multiplex PCR assay. TCRdb's version of the immuneACCESS table is confined to in-frame rearrangements and falls short of the full clone set. An unresolved V gene accounts for under half of the shortfall where checked; the remainder is of unknown origin. Here the sample has around 82,000 clones; 84% occur a single time. Jointly, the top ten make up approximately 2% of the sample. Sequenced here: PBMCs, sampled around atezolizumab (anti-PD-L1) treatment. All receptors come from a man in his 60s with urothelial cancer.

The chain uses TRBV5-1 and TRBJ1-3, with a possible D match to TRBD1 (6 bases). CDR3 length: 16 residues. V gave up 4 bases and J gave up 1 base, with 15 bases separating them. Germline CDR1 reads SGHRS; CDR2 reads YFSETQ. CDR3 sequence reads: CASSPHTGSSGNTIYF. As DNA, the CDR3 is TGCGCCAGCAGCCCTCATACAGGGTCTTCTGGAAACACCATATATTTT.

CDR3 region: CASSYRGVNTEAFF. DNA of the CDR3: TGTGCCAGCAGTTATCGGGGGGTGAACACTGAAGCTTTCTTT. The chain has TRBV6-5 and TRBJ1-1; a weak D match, TRBD1 (5 bases). V was trimmed by 3 bases and J by 0 bases, leaving 8 bases between them. CDR1 and CDR2 (germline): MNHEY, SVGAGI. This CDR3 has 14 residues.

The chain couples TRBV6-6 to TRBJ2-1; D call uncertain. Germline assignment: CDR1 MNHNY and CDR2 SVGAGI (reference sequence). V was pared by 5 bases and J by 8 bases, with 7 bases between. This CDR3 is 11 amino acids long. The CDR3 loop reads CASSEAYEQFF. CDR3 DNA sequence: TGTGCCAGCAGTGAGGCCTATGAGCAGTTCTTC.